This entry concerns a single T cell receptor (beta chain). The sample originates from a study of control samples from healthy donors and cancer patients. Repertoires were generated with immunoSEQ multiplex PCR, while TCRdb's copy carries only in-frame clones and drops some. The data hold 100,000 to 150,000 clones, with around 94% observed a single time. Sequences were obtained from PBMCs. This sequence originates from a man aged 80 or over with head and neck cancer.

CDR3 bases: TGTGCCAGCAGCCAAGACCTATACGAAAAATACAATGAGCAGTTCTTC. Protein: CASSQDLYEKYNEQFF. The V call is TRBV14, the J call TRBJ2-1; D is unresolved. Germline CDR1 reads SGHDN; CDR2 reads FVKESK. Trimming took 0 bases from V and 4 from J, leaving 13 bases between them. The CDR3 has 16 amino acids.